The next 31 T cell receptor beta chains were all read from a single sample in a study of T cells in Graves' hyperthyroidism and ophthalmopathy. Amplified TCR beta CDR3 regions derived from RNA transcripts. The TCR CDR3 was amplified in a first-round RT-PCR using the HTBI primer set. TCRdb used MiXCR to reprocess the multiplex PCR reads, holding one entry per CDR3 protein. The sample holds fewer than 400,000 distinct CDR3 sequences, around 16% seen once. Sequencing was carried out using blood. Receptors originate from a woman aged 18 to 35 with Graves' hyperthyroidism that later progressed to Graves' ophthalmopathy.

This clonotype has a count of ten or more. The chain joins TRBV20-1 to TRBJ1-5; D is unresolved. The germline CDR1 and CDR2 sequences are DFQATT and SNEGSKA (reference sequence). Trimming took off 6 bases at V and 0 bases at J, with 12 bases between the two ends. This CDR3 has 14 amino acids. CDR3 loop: CSAKSSRSNQPQHF. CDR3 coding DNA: TGCAGTGCCAAATCCTCCCGTAGCAATCAGCCCCAGCATTTT.

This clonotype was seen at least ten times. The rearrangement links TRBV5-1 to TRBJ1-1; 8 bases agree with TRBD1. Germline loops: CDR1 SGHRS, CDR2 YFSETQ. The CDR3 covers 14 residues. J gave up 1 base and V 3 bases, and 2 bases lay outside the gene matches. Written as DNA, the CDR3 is TGCGCCAGCAGCTCTGACAGGGGGAACACTGAAGCTTTCTTT. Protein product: CASSSDRGNTEAFF.

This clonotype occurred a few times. The CDR3 DNA follows: TGTGCCTGGAGTACCTCCGGGACTAGCGGGAGGGCCCGAGAGCAGTTCTTC. It encodes CAWSTSGTSGRAREQFF. This chain links TRBV30 with TRBJ2-1; TRBD2 matches 16 bases. The CDR3 is 17 residues long. Trimming took 2 bases from V and 10 from J; bases not matched to a gene: 11. Germline V gene data show CDR1 as GTSNPN and CDR2 as SVGIG (reference sequence).

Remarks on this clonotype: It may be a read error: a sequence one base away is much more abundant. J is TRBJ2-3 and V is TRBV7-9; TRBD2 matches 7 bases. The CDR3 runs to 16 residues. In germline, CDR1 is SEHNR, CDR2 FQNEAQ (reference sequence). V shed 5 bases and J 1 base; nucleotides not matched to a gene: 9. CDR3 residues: CASSPLSSGGTDTQYF. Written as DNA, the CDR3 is TGTGCCAGCAGCCCCTTATCCAGCGGGGGCACAGATACGCAGTATTTT.

CDR3 sequence: CASISADQGWLWSYEQYF. CDR3 sequence (DNA): TGTGCCAGCATATCGGCTGACCAGGGGTGGCTGTGGTCCTACGAGCAGTACTTC. The chain carries TRBV25-1 and TRBJ2-7, with a possible D match to TRBD1 (6 bases). Trimming shortened V by 7 bases and J by 1 base, and 26 bases separated the two germline ends. The germline CDR1 and CDR2 sequences are MGHDK and SYGVNS. The CDR3 is made up of 18 amino acids.

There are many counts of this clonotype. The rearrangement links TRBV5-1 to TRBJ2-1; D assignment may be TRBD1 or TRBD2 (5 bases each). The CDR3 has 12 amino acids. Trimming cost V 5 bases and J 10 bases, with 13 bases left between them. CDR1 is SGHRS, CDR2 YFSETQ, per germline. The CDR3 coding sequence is TGCGCCAGCAGGGGGACGCGAGGGGAGCAGTTCTTC. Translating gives CASRGTRGEQFF.

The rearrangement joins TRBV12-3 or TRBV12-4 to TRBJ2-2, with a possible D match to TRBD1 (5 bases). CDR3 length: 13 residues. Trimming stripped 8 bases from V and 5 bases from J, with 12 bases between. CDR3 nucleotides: TGTGCCAGCCGGCAGGGTCGGACCGGGGAGCTGTTTTTT. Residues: CASRQGRTGELFF.

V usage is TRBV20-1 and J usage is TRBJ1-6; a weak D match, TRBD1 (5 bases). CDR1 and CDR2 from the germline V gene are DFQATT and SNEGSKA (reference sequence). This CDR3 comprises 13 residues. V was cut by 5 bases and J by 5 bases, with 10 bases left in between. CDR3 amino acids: CSAQQANNSPLHF. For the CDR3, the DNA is TGCAGTGCTCAACAGGCCAATAATTCACCCCTCCACTTT.

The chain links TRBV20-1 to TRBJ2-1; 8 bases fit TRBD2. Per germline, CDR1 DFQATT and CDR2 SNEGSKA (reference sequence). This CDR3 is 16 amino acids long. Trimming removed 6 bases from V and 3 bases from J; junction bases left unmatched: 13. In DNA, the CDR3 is TGCAGTGCGCCTTCGGGGGGGAGTAGGGTCTACAATGAGCAGTTCTTC. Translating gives CSAPSGGSRVYNEQFF.

CDR3 residues: CASSPSQGAYGYTF. The CDR3 DNA follows: TGTGCCAGCAGCCCCTCCCAGGGGGCCTATGGCTACACCTTC. V is TRBV3-1 and J is TRBJ1-2, with 8 positions matching TRBD1. The CDR3 contains 14 residues. The ends lost 4 bases at V and 4 bases at J; junction bases unmatched: 5. From germline, CDR1 is LGHDT and CDR2 YNNKEL (reference sequence).

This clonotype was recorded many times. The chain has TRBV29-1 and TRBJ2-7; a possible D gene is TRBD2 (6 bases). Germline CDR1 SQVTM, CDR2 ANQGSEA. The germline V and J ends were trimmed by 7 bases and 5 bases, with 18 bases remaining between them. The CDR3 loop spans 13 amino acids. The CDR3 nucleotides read TGCAGCGCCTTTGGGGGAGGCTTAAACGAGCAGTACTTC. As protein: CSAFGGGLNEQYF.

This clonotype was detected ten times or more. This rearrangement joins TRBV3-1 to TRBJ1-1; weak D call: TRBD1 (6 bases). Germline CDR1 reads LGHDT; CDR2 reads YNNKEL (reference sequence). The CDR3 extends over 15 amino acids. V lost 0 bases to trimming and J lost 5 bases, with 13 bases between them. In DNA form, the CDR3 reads TGTGCCAGCAGCCAAGATGGGGGCCCCGGAACTGAAGCTTTCTTT. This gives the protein CASSQDGGPGTEAFF.

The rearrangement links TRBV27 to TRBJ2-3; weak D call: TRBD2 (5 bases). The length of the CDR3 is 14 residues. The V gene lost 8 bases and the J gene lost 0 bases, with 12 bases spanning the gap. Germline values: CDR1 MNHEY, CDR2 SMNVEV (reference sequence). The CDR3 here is CASGDYSSTDTQYF. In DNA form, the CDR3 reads TGTGCCAGCGGCGACTACTCTAGCACAGATACGCAGTATTTT.

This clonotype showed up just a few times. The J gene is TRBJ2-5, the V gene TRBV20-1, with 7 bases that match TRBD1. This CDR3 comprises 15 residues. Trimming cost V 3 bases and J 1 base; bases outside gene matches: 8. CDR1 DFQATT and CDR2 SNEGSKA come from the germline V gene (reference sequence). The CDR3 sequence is CSASRDSWGQETQYF. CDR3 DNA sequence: TGCAGTGCTAGCAGGGACAGTTGGGGCCAAGAGACCCAGTACTTC.

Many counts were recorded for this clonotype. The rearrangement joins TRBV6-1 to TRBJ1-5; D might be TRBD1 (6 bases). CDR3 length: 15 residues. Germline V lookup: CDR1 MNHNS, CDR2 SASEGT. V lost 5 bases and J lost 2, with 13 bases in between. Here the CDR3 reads CASSRGGGGNQPQHF. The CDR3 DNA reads TGTGCCAGCAGTAGAGGGGGTGGAGGCAATCAGCCCCAGCATTTT.

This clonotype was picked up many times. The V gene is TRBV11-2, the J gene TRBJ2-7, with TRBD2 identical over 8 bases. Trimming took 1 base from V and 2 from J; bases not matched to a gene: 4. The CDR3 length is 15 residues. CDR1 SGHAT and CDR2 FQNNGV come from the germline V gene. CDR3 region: CASSLGGAGAYEQYF. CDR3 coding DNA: TGTGCCAGCAGCTTAGGGGGAGCGGGAGCCTACGAGCAGTACTTC. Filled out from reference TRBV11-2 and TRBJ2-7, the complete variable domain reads EAGVAQSPRYKIIEKRQSVAFWCNPISGHATLYWYQQILGQGPKLLIQFQNNGVVDDSQLPKDRFSAERLKGVDSTLKIQPAKLEDSAVYLCASSLGGAGAYEQYFGPGTRLTVT.

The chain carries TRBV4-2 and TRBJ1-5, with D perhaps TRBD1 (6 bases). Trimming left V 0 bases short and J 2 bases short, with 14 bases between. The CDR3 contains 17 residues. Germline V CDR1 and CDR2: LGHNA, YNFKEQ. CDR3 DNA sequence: TGTGCCAGCAGCCAAGAAGATGGAGGACAGCGCAATCAGCCCCAGCATTTT. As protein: CASSQEDGGQRNQPQHF.

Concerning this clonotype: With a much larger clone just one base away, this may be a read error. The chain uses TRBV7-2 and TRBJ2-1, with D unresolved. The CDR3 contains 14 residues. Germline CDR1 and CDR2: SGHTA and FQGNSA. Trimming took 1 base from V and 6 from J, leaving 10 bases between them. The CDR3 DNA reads TGTGCCAGCAGCTTAGGCTACATACCCAATGAGCAGTTCTTC. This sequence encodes CASSLGYIPNEQFF.

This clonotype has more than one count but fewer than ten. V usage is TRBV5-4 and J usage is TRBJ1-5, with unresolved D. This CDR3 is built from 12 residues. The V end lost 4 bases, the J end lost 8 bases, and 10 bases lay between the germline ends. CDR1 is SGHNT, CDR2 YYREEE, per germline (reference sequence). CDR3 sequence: CASSLFGEPQHF. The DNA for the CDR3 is TGTGCCAGCAGCCTTTTCGGGGAGCCCCAGCATTTT.

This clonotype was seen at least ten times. The CDR3 reads CASTGYDRTDTQYF. The CDR3 region has the DNA TGTGCCAGCACTGGGTACGACCGCACAGATACGCAGTATTTT. The V gene is TRBV27, the J gene TRBJ2-3; D remains ambiguous. This CDR3 comprises 14 residues. Germline CDR1 reads MNHEY; CDR2 reads SMNVEV (reference sequence). V was cut by 7 bases and J by 1 base, with 12 bases left in between.

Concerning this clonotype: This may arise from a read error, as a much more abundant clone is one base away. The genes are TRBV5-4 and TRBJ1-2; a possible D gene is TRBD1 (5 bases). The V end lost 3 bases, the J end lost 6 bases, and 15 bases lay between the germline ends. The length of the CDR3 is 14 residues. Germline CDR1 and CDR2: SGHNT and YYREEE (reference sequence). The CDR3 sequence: CASSSGPKVDGYTF. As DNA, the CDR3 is TGTGCCAGCAGCTCGGGACCCAAGGTCGATGGCTACACCTTC.

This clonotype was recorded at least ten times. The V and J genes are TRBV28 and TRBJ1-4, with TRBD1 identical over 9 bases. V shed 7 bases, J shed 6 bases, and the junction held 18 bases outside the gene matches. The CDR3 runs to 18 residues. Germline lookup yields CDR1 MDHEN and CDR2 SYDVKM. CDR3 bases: TGTGCCAGCACCCACCCGATCGAACAGGGGGCAGGGGATGAAAAACTGTTTTTT. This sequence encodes CASTHPIEQGAGDEKLFF.

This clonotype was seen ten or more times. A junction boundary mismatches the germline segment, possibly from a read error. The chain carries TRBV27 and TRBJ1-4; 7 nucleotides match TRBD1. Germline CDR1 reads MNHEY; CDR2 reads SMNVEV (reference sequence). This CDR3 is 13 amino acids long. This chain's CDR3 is CASSRTGLERLFF. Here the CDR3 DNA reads TGTGCCAGCAGCCGGACAGGCCTAGAAAGACTGTTTTTT. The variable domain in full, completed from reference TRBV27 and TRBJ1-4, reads EAQVTQNPRYLITVTGKKLTVTCSQNMNHEYMSWYRQDPGLGLRQIYYSMNVEVTDKGDVPEGYKVSRKEKRNFPLILESPSPNQTSLYFCASSRTGLERLFFGSGTQLSVL.

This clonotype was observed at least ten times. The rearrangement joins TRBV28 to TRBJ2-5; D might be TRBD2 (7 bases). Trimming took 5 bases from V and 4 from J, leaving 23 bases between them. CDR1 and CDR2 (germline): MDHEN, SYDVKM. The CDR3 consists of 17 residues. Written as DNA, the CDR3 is TGTGCCAGCAGTGGATCCTTACTGACTAGGGGGGGAGAGACCCAGTACTTC. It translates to CASSGSLLTRGGETQYF.

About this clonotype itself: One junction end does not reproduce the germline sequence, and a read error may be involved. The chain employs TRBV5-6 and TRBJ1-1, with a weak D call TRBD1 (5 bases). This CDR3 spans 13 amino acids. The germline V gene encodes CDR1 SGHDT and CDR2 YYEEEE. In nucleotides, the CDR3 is TGTGCCAGCAGCTTTATGGGGGGGACTGAAGATTTCTTT. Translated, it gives CASSFMGGTEDFF.

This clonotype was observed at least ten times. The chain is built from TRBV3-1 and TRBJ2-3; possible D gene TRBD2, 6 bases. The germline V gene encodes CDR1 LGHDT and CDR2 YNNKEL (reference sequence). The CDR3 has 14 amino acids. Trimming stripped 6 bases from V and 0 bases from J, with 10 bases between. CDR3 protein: CASRVAASTDTQYF. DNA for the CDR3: TGTGCCAGCAGGGTAGCGGCTAGCACAGATACGCAGTATTTT.

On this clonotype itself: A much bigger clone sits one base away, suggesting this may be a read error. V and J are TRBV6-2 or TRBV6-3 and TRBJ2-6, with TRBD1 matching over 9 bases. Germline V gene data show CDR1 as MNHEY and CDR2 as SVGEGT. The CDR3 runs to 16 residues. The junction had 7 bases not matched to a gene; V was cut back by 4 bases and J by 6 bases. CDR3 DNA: TGTGCCAGCAGTTCCGGGACAGGGACCGCGGCCAACGTCCTGACTTTC. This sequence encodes CASSSGTGTAANVLTF.

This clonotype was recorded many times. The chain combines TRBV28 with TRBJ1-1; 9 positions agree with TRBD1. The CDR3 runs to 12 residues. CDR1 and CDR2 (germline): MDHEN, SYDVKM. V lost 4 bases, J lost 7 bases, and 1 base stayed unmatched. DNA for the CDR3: TGTGCCAGCAGTTCGGGACAGGGTGAAGCTTTCTTT. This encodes CASSSGQGEAFF.

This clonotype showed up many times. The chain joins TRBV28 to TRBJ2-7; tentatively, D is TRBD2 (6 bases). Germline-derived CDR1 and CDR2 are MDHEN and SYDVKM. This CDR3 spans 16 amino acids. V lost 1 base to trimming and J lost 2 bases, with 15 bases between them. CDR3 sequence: CASSLSSGTLTYEQYF. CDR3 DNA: TGTGCCAGCAGTTTATCTTCCGGGACTCTAACCTACGAGCAGTACTTC. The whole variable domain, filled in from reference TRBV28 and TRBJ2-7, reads DVKVTQSSRYLVKRTGEKVFLECVQDMDHENMFWYRQDPGLGLRLIYFSYDVKMKEKGDIPEGYSVSREKKERFSLILESASTNQTSMYLCASSLSSGTLTYEQYFGPGTRLTVT.

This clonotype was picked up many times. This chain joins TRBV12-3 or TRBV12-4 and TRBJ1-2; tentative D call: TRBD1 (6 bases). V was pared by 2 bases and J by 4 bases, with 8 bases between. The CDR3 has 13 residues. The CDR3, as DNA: TGTGCCAGCAGTTTAAGGGACACCTATGGCTACACCTTC. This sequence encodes CASSLRDTYGYTF.

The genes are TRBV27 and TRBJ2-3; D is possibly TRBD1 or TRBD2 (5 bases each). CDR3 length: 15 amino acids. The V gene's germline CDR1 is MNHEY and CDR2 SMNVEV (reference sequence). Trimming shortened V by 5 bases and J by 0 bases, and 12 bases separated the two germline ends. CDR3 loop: CASSPSGASTDTQYF. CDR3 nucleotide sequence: TGTGCCAGCAGTCCATCCGGGGCCAGCACAGATACGCAGTATTTT.